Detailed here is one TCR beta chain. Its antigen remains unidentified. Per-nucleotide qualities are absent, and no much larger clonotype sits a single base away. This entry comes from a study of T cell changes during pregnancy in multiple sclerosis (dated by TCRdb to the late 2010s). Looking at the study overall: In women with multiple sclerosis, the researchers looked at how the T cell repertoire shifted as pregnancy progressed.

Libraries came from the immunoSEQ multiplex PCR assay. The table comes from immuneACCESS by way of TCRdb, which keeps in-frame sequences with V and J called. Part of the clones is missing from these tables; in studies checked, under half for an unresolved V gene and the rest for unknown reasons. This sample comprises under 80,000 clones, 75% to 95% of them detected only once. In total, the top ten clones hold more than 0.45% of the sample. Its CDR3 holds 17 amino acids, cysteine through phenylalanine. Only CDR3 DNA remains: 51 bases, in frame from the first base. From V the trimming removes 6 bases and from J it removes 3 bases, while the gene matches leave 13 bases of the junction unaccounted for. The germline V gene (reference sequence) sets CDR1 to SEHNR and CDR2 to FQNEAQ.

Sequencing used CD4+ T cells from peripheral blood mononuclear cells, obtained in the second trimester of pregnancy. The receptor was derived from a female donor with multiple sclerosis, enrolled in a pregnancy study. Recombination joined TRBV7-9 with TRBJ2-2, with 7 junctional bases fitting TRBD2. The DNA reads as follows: TGTGCCAGCAGAACCCCAGGAGGACGGGGGGACACCGGGGAGCTGTTTTTT. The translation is CASRTPGGRGDTGELFF.